Below, one T cell receptor beta chain is given with its context. The V end lost 3 bases, the J end lost 6 bases, and 18 bases lay between the germline ends. The CDR3 is made up of 16 amino acids. CDR1 SGHDN and CDR2 FVKESK come from the germline V gene. This sample is part of a study of blood T cell repertoires in COVID-19. Overall study context: Donors in the United States, Italy and Spain gave samples during acute or convalescent COVID-19. The cDNA or gDNA used as material had been derived from T cells, B-cell-depleted T cells, or PBMCs.

Using immunoSEQ multiplex PCR, the repertoire was profiled, and TCRdb retains in-frame clones only, with some absent. This table holds about 110,000 clones, approximately 85% found once. Sequenced input: peripheral blood. V and J are TRBV14 and TRBJ2-4; D gene uncertain. The receptor's source is a woman aged 55-75 years with COVID-19, enrolled during active disease. The DNA of the CDR3 is TGTGCCAGCAGCCACGTGGGTCGCTACGGCGGAAACATTCAGTACTTC. This sequence encodes CASSHVGRYGGNIQYF.